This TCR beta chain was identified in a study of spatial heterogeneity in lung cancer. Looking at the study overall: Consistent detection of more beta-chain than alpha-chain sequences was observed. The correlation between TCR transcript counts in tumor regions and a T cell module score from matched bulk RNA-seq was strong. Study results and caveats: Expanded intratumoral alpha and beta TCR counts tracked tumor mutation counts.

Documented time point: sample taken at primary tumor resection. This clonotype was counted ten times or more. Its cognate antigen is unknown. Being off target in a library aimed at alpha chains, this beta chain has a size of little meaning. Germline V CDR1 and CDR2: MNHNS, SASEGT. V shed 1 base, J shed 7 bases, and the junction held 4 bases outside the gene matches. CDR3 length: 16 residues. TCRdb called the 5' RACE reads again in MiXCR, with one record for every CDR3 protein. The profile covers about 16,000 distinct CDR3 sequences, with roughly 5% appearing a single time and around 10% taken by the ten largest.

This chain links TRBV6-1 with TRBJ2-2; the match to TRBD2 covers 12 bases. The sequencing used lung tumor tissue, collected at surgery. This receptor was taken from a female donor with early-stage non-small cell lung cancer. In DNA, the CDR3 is TGTGCCAGCAGTGAAGGACTAGCGGGAGAGAGCGGGGAGCTGTTTTTT. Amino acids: CASSEGLAGESGELFF.